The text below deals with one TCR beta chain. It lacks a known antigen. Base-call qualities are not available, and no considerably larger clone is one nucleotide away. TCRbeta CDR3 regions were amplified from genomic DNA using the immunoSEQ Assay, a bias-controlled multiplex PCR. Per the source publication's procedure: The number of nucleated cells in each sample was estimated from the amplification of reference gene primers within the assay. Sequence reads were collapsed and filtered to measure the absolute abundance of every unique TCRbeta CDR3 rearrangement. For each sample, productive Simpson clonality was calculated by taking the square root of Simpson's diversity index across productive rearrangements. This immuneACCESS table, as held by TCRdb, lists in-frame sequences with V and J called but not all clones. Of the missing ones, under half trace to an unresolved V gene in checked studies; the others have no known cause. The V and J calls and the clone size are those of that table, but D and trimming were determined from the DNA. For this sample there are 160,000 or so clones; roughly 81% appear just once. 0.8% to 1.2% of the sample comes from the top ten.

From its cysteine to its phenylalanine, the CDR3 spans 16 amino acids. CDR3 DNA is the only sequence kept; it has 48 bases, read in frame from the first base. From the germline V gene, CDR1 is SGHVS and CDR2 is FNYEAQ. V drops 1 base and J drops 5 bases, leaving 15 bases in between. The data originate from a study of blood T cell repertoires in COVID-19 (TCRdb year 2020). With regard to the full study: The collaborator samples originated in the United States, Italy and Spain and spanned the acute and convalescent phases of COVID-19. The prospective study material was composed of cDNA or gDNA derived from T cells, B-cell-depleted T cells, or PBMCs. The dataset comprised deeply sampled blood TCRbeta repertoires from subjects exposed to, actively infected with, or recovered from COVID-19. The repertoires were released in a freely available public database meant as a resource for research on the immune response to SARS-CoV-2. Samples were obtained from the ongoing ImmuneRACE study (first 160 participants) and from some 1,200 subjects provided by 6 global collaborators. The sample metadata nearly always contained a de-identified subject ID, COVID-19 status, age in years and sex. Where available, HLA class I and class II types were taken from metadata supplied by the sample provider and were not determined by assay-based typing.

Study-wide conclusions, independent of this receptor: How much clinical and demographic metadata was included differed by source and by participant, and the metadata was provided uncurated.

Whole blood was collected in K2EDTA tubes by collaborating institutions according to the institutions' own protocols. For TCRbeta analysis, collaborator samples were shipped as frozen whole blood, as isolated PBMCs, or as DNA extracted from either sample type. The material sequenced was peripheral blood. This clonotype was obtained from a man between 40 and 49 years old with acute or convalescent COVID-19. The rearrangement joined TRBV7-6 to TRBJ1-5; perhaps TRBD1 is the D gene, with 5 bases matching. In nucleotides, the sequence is TGTGCCAGCAGCTTAGGCGGGTGGGGGGGAGATCAGCCCCAGCATTTT. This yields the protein CASSLGGWGGDQPQHF. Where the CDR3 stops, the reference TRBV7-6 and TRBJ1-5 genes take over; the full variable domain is GAGVSQSPRYKVTKRGQDVALRCDPISGHVSLYWYRQALGQGPEFLTYFNYEAQQDKSGLPNDRFSAERPEGSISTLTIQRTEQRDSAMYRCASSLGGWGGDQPQHFGDGTRLSIL.